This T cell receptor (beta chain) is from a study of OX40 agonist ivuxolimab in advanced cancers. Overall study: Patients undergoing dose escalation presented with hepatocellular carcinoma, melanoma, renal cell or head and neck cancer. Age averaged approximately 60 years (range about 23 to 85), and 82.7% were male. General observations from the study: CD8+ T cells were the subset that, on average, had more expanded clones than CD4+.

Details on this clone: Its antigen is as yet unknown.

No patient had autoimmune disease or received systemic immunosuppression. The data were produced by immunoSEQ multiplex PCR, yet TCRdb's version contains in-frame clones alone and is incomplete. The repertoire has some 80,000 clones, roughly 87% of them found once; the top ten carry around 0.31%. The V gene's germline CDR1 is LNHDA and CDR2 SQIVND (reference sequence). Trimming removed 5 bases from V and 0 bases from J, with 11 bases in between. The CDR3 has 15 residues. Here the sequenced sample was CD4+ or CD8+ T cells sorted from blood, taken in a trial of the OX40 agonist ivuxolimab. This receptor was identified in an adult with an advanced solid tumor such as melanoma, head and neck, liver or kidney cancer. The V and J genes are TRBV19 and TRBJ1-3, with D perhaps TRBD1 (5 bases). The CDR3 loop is CASSGSGFSGNTIYF. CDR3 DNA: TGTGCCAGTAGTGGATCAGGGTTCTCTGGAAACACCATATATTTT.